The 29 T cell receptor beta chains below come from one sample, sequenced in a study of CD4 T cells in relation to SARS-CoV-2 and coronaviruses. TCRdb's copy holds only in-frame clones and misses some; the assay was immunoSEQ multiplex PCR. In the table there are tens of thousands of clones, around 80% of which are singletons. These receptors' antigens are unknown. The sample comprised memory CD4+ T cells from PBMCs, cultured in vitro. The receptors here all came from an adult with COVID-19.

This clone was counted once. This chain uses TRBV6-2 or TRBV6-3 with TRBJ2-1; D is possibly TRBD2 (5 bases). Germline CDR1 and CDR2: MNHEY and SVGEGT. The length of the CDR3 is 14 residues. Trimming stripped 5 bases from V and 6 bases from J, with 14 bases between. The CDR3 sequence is CASSLLAVGNEQFF. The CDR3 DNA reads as TGTGCCAGCAGTCTTCTAGCAGTAGGCAATGAGCAGTTCTTC.

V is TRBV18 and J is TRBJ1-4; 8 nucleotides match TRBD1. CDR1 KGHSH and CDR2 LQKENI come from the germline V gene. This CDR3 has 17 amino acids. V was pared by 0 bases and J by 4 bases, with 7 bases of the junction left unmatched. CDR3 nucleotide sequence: TGTGCCAGCTCACCACCGAGGCGGACAGGGAATAATGAAAAACTGTTTTTT. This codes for CASSPPRRTGNNEKLFF.

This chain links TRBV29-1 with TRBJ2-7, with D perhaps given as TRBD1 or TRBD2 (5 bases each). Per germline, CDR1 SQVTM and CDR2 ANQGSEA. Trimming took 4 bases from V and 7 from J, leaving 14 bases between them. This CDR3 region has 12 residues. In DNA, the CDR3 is TGCAGCGTTGTCGTGGGACCCCTTGAGCAGTACTTC. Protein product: CSVVVGPLEQYF.

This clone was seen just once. The CDR3 DNA reads as TGTGCCAGCAGCCGACAGGGTCTATCAGAGACCCAGTACTTC. Translation gives CASSRQGLSETQYF. The chain employs TRBV2 and TRBJ2-5; 7 positions match TRBD1. The V and J ends lost 6 bases and 4 bases, in that order; junction bases with no gene match: 8. In germline, CDR1 is SNHLY, CDR2 FYNNEI. The CDR3 spans 14 residues.

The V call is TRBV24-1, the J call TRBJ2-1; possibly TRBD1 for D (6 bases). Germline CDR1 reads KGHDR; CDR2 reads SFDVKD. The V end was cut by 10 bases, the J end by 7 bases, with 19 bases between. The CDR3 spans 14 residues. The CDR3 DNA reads TGTGCCACAAGGGACAAGGGCCAAGTAAATGAGCAGTTCTTC. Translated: CATRDKGQVNEQFF.

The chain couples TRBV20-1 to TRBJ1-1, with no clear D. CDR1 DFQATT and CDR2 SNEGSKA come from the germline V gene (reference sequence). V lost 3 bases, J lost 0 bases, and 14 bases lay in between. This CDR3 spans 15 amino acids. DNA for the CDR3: TGCAGTGCTAGTTCTTTTCAGGAAATGAACACTGAAGCTTTCTTT. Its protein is CSASSFQEMNTEAFF.

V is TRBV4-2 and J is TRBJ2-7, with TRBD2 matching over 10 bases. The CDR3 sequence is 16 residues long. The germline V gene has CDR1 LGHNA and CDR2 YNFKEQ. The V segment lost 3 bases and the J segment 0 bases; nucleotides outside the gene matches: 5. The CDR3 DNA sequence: TGTGCCAGCAGCCATCCCAGCGGGAGGGCCTCCTACGAGCAGTACTTC. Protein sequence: CASSHPSGRASYEQYF.

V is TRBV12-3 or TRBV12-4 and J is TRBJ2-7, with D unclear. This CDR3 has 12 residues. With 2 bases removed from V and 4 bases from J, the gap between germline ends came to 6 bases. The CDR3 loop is CASSLTGYEQYF. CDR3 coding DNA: TGTGCCAGCAGTTTAACCGGGTACGAGCAGTACTTC.

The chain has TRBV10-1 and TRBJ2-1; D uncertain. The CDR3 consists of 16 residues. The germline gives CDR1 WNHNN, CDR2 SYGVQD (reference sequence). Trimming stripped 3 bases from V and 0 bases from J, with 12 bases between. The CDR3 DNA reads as TGCGCCAGCAGTGAATTTGCGAGCCTCTCCTACAATGAGCAGTTCTTC. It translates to CASSEFASLSYNEQFF.

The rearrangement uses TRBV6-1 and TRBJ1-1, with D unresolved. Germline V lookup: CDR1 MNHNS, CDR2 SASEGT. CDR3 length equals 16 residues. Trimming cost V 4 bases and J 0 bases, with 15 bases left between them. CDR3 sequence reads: CASSGVGRKMNTEAFF. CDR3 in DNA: TGTGCCAGCAGTGGGGTTGGGCGGAAAATGAACACTGAAGCTTTCTTT.

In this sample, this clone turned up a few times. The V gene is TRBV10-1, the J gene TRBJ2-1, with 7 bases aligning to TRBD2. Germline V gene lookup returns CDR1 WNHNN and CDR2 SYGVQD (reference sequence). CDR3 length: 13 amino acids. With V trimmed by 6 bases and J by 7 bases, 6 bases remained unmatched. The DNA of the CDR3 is TGCGCCAGCAGCGCTAGCGGACGGAATGAGCAGTTCTTC. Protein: CASSASGRNEQFF.

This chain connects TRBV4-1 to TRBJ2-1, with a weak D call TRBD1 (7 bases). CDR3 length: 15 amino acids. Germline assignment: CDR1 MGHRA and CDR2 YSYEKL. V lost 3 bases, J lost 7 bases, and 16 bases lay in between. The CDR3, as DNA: TGCGCCAGCAGCCATATATCAGGGGGGCCAAATGAGCAGTTCTTC. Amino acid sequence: CASSHISGGPNEQFF.

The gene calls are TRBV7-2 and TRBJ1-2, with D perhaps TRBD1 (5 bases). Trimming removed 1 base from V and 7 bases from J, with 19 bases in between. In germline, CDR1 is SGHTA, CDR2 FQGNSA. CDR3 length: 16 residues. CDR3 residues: CASSLVGGGTPGGYTF. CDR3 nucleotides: TGTGCCAGCAGCTTAGTCGGGGGGGGTACACCGGGTGGCTACACCTTC.

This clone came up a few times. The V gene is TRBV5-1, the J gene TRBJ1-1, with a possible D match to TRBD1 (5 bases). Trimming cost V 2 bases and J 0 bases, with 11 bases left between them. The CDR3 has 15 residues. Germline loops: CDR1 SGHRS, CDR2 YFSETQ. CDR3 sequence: CASSFGAEVNTEAFF. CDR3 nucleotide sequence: TGCGCCAGCAGCTTCGGGGCGGAGGTGAACACTGAAGCTTTCTTT.

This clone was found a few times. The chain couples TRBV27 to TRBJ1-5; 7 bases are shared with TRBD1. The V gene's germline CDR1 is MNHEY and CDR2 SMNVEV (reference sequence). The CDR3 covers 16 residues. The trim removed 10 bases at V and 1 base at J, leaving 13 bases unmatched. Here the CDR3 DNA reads TGTGCCACCAGGGGGGCGGGGGCCGGGAGCAATCAGCCCCAGCATTTT. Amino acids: CATRGAGAGSNQPQHF.

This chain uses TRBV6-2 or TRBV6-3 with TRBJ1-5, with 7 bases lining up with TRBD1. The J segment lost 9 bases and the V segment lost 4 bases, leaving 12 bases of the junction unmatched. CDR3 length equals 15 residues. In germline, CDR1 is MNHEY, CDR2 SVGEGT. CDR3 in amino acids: CASSSMTGRSSPQHF. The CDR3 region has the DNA TGTGCCAGCAGTTCCATGACAGGGCGTTCTTCGCCCCAGCATTTT.

CDR3 sequence (DNA): TGTGCCAGCAGTTATCCAGGGCTACGATCGTTCTTC. Its protein is CASSYPGLRSFF. This chain joins TRBV6-2 or TRBV6-3 and TRBJ2-1; possibly TRBD1 for D (5 bases). CDR3 length equals 12 residues. CDR1 is MNHEY and CDR2 is SVGEGT in the germline V gene. Between the trimmed V and J ends, which lost 3 bases and 15 bases, there was a span of 15 bases.

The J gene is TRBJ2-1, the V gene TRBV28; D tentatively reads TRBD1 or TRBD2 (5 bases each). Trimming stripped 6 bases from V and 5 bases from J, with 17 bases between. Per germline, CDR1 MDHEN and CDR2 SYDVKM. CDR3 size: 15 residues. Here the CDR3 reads CASSPGPPQNNEQFF. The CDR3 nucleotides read TGTGCCAGCAGCCCGGGACCTCCACAAAACAATGAGCAGTTCTTC.

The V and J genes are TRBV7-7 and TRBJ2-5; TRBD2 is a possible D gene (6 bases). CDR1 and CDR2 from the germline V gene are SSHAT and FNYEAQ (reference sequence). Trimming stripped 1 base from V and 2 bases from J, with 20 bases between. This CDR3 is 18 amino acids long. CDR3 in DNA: TGTGCCAGCAGCTTAGGATCCGGCATTACCGGAGGGCAAGAGACCCAGTACTTC. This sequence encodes CASSLGSGITGGQETQYF.

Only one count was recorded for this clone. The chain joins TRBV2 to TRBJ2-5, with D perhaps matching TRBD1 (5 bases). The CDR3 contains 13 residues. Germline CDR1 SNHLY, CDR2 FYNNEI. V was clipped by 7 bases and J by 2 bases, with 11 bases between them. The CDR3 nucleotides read TGTGCCAGCAAGACAGTTATACAAGAGACCCAGTACTTC. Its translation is CASKTVIQETQYF.

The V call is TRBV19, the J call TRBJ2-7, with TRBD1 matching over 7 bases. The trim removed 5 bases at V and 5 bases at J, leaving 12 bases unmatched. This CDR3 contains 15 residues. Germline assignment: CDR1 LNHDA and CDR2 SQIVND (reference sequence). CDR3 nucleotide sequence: TGTGCCAGTAGTCTCAAGAGGGGGCAGGACCACGAGCAGTACTTC. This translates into CASSLKRGQDHEQYF. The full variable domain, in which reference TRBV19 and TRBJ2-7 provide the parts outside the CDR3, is DGGITQSPKYLFRKEGQNVTLSCEQNLNHDAMYWYRQDPGQGLRLIYYSQIVNDFQKGDIAEGYSVSREKKESFPLTVTSAQKNPTAFYLCASSLKRGQDHEQYFGPGTRLTVT.

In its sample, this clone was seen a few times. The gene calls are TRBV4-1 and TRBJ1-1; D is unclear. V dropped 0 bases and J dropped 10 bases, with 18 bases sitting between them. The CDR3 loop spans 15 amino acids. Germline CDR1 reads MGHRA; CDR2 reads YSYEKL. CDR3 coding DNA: TGCGCCAGCAGCCAAGATCGAATGGCTAATACCCCAGCTTTCTTT. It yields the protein CASSQDRMANTPAFF.

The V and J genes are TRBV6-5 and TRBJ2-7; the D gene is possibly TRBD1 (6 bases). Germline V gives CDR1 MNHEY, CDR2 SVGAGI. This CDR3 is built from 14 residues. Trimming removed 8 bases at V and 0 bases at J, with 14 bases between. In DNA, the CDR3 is TGTGCCAGCGAATTGGACAGCACCTCCTACGAGCAGTACTTC. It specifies CASELDSTSYEQYF.

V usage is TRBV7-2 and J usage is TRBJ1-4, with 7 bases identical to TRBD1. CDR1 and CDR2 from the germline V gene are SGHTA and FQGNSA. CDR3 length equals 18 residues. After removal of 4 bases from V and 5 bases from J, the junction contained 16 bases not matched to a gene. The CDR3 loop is CASSSGFPGQVKNEKLFF. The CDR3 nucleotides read TGTGCCAGCAGCTCCGGCTTCCCCGGACAGGTCAAAAATGAAAAACTGTTTTTT.

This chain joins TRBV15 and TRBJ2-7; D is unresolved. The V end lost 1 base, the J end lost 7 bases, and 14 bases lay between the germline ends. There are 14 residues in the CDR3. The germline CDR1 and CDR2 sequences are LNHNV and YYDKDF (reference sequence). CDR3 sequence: CATSRVGTHREQYF. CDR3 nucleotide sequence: TGTGCCACCAGCAGAGTCGGTACCCATAGGGAGCAGTACTTC.

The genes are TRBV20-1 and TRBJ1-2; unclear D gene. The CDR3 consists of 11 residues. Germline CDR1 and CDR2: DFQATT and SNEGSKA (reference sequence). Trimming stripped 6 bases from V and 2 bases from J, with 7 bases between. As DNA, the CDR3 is TGCAGTGCAACCAGAAACTATGGCTACACCTTC. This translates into CSATRNYGYTF.

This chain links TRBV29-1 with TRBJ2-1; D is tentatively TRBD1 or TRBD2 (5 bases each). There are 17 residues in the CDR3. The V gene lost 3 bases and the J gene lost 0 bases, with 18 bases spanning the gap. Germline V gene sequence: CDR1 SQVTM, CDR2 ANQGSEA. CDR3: CSVDVDKSSNSYNEQFF. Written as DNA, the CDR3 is TGCAGCGTTGATGTGGACAAGTCTAGCAACTCCTACAATGAGCAGTTCTTC.

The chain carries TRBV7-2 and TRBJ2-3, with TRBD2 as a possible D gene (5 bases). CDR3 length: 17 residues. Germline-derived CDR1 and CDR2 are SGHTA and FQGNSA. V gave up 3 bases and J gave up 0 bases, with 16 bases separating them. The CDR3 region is CASSLRAATASTDTQYF. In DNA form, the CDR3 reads TGTGCCAGCAGCTTGCGGGCCGCGACGGCTAGCACAGATACGCAGTATTTT.

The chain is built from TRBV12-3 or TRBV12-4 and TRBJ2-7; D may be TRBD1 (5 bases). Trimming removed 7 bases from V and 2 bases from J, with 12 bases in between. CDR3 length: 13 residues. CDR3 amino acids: CASKGPFTYEQYF. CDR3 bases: TGTGCCAGCAAGGGGCCATTTACCTACGAGCAGTACTTC.